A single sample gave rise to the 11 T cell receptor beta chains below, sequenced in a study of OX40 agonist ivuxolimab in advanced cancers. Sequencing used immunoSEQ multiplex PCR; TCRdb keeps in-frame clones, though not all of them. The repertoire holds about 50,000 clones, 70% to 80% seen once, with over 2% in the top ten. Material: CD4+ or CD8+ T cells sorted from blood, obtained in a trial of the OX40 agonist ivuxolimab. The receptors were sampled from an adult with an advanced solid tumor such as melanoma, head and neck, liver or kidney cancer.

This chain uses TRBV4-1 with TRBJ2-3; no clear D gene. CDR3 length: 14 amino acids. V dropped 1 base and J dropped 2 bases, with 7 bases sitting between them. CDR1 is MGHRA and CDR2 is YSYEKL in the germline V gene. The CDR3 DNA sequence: TGCGCCAGCAGCCAAGGGGCAGACACAGATACGCAGTATTTT. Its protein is CASSQGADTDTQYF.

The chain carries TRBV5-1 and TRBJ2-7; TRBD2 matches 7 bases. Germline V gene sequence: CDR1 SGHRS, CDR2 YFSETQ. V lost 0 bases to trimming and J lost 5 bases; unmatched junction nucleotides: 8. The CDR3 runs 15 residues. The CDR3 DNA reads TGCGCCAGCAGCTTGGAGTGGGAGGGCCGCAACGAGCAGTACTTC. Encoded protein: CASSLEWEGRNEQYF.

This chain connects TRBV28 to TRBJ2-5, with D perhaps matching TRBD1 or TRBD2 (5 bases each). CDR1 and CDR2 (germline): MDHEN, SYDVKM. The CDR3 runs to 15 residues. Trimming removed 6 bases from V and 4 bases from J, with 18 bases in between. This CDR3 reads CASRPRGVGTETQYF. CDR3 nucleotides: TGTGCCAGCAGGCCCAGAGGTGTAGGGACAGAGACCCAGTACTTC.

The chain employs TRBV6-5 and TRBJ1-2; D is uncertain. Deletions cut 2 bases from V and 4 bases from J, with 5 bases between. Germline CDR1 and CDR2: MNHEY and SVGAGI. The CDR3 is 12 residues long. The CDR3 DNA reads TGTGCCAGCAGTTACGGCCGCTATGGCTACACCTTC. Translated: CASSYGRYGYTF.

The CDR3 reads CASSVSGGTDTQYF. CDR3 nucleotide sequence: TGTGCCAGCAGCGTGTCGGGAGGGACAGATACGCAGTATTTT. The chain combines TRBV4-2 with TRBJ2-3, with 8 bases fitting TRBD2. Trimming took 5 bases from V and 3 from J; bases not matched to a gene: 4. Germline values: CDR1 LGHNA, CDR2 YNFKEQ. The CDR3 is 14 residues long.

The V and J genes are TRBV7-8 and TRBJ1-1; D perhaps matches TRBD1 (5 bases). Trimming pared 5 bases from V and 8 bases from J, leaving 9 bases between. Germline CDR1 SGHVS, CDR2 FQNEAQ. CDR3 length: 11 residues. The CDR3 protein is CASSRGLEAFF. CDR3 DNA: TGTGCCAGCAGCCGGGGCTTAGAAGCTTTCTTT.

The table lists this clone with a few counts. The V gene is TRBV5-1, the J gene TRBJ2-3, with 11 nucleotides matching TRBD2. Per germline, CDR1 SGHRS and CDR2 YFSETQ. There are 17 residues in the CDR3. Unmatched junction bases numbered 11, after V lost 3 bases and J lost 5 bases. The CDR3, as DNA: TGCGCCAGCAGCTCCCTGACTAGCGGGAATGGTGAAGATACGCAGTATTTT. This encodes CASSSLTSGNGEDTQYF.

DNA of the CDR3: TGTGCCAGCAGCTTAGGGGGACAACAGGGGAACTATGGCTACACCTTC. It encodes CASSLGGQQGNYGYTF. The genes are TRBV7-2 and TRBJ1-2, with TRBD1 identical over 7 bases. The CDR3 length is 16 residues. The germline CDR1 and CDR2 sequences are SGHTA and FQGNSA. V shed 1 base and J 2 bases; nucleotides not matched to a gene: 7.

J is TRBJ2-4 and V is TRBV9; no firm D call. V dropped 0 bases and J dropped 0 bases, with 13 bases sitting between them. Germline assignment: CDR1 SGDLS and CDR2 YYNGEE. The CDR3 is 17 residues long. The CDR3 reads CASSVENSLLAKNIQYF. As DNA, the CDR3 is TGTGCCAGCAGCGTAGAGAACAGCCTCTTAGCCAAAAACATTCAGTACTTC.

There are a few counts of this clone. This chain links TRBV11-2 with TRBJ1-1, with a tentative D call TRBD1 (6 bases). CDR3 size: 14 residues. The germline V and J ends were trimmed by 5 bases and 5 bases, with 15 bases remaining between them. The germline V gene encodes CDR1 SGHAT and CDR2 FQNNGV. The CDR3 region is CASSAQGGWTEAFF. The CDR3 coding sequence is TGTGCCAGCAGCGCCCAAGGGGGGTGGACTGAAGCTTTCTTT.

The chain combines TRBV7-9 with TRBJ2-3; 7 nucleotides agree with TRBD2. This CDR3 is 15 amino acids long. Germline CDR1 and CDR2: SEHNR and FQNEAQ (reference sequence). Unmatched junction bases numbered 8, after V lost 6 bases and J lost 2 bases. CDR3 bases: TGTGCCAGCAGTTCCGGGACTATGCACACAGATACGCAGTATTTT. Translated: CASSSGTMHTDTQYF.